This T cell receptor beta chain is drawn from a study of blood T cell repertoires in COVID-19. Overall study context: Sites across the United States, Italy and Spain contributed samples from acute and convalescent COVID-19. In each case, the material was cDNA or gDNA derived from T cells, B-cell-depleted T cells, or PBMCs.

In the original processing: Amplifying reference gene primers gave estimates of nucleated cell counts. Profiled with immunoSEQ multiplex PCR; TCRdb holds only in-frame clones, not every one. V, J and clone size reflect that table, while D and trimming were determined from the DNA. The table shows roughly 390,000 clones, with roughly 85% occurring only once. V lost 4 bases and J 4 bases, leaving 13 bases between the germline ends. The CDR3 is 13 amino acids. CDR1 and CDR2 from the germline V gene are SQVTM and ANQGSEA. This sequence originates from a woman aged 18-30 years with acute or convalescent COVID-19. The chain links TRBV29-1 to TRBJ1-2, with D possibly matching TRBD1 (5 bases). The sequencing sample was made of peripheral blood. This CDR3 reads CSVVGGPVYGYTF. The CDR3, as DNA: TGCAGCGTTGTGGGGGGACCGGTCTATGGCTACACCTTC.